A selection of T cell receptor beta chains follows, all from one sample in a study of T cell responses to AZD1222 COVID-19 vaccine. Method: immunoSEQ multiplex PCR; TCRdb's copy keeps in-frame clones and lacks some. Among 120,000 to 150,000 clones listed, about 92% were seen once. The sample was peripheral blood, taken on day 0 of AZD1222 vaccination. The receptor set was obtained from an adult in good health. The CDR3 runs from the conserved cysteine through the conserved F or W. The D gene is left open where the match is weak. Clone size appears in some rows only: once, few, many, or a class for an expanded clone.

size,J,V,length,D,DNA,CDR3
-,TRBJ1-2,TRBV4-3,15,TRBD1,TGCGCCAGCAGCCAAGTAAACAGGGGGGAGGATGGCTACACCTTC,CASSQVNRGEDGYTF
-,TRBJ1-1,TRBV19,14,-,TGTGCCAGTAGTATAGGGTTCGAAGGGACTGAAGCTTTCTTT,CASSIGFEGTEAFF
-,TRBJ2-3,TRBV2,14,-,TGTGCCAGCAGAGGACGGTCTAGCACAGATACGCAGTATTTT,CASRGRSSTDTQYF
few,TRBJ1-1,TRBV5-4,14,TRBD1,TGTGCCAGCAGCCAGCAGGGGGTAGGGACTGAAGCTTTCTTT,CASSQQGVGTEAFF
-,TRBJ1-2,TRBV28,16,TRBD1,TGTGCCAGCAGCCGGGGGACAGGGGGTTTAAGCTATGGCTACACCTTC,CASSRGTGGLSYGYTF
-,TRBJ2-5,TRBV5-1,17,-,TGCGCCAGCAGCTTGGGCCCACTGGGCGGGATCGGGGAGACCCAGTACTTC,CASSLGPLGGIGETQYF
once,TRBJ1-1,TRBV19,15,-,TGTGCCAGTACCCAGAGAAGGGGACTTAACACTGAAGCTTTCTTT,CASTQRRGLNTEAFF
-,TRBJ1-4,TRBV2,15,TRBD1,TGTGCCAGCAGTGCTACAGGGGGCAAACATGAAAAACTGTTTTTT,CASSATGGKHEKLFF
-,TRBJ1-1,TRBV11-2,15,-,TGTGCCAGCAGTCGAGTTTGGGGGGACAACACTGAAGCTTTCTTT,CASSRVWGDNTEAFF
-,TRBJ2-5,TRBV9,12,-,TGTGCCAGCGGGGGGTTAGGGGAGACCCAGTACTTC,CASGGLGETQYF
once,TRBJ2-3,TRBV15,18,TRBD1,TGTGCCACCAGCAGGGCCACTACCGGGACAGCCGGGGTATATACGCAGTATTTT,CATSRATTGTAGVYTQYF
-,TRBJ1-2,TRBV28,13,-,TGTGCCAGCAGTTTCGCTCAGAACTATGGCTACACCTTC,CASSFAQNYGYTF
-,TRBJ1-5,TRBV10-2,12,-,TGCGCCAGCAGTGAGTCGCTTCAGCCCCAGCATTTT,CASSESLQPQHF
-,TRBJ2-2,TRBV29-1,13,-,TGCAGCGTTGGCCCGACGTTTACCGGGGAGCTGTTTTTT,CSVGPTFTGELFF
-,TRBJ2-7,TRBV7-2,12,-,TGTGCCAGCACCCTATTCCCCTACGAGCAGTACTTC,CASTLFPYEQYF
-,TRBJ1-1,TRBV28,14,TRBD1,TGTGCCAGCTGCCCCCAGGGGGCATACACTGAAGCTTTCTTT,CASCPQGAYTEAFF
-,TRBJ1-5,TRBV18,15,-,TGTGCCAGCTCGGAGGGAGGGAATAGCAATCAGCCCCAGCATTTT,CASSEGGNSNQPQHF
-,TRBJ2-1,TRBV2,14,TRBD2,TGTGCCAGTGAAGCCCCGCTAGCGGGCAATGAGCAGTTCTTC,CASEAPLAGNEQFF
-,TRBJ2-3,TRBV7-6,17,-,TGTGCCAGCAGCCTCCGGGGAGGGGGCGCTAGCACAGATACGCAGTATTTT,CASSLRGGGASTDTQYF
-,TRBJ2-7,TRBV7-2,13,-,TGTGCCAGCAGCGTGACTAGGGACTACGAGCAGTACTTC,CASSVTRDYEQYF
-,TRBJ1-1,TRBV12-3/TRBV12-4,13,-,TGTGCCAGCAGTTTAAAGGGGGACACTGAAGCTTTCTTT,CASSLKGDTEAFF
-,TRBJ1-4,TRBV5-1,16,-,TGCGCCAGCAGCTCCACGGGGGACGGGACTAATGAAAAACTGTTTTTT,CASSSTGDGTNEKLFF
-,TRBJ2-3,TRBV5-1,15,-,TGCGCCAGCAGCTTTCGGGCCTTGGCGACAGATACGCAGTATTTT,CASSFRALATDTQYF
-,TRBJ1-3,TRBV21-1,17,-,TGTGCCAGCAGCACATACTGGGATCGCCGGGGCCGGAACACCATATATTTT,CASSTYWDRRGRNTIYF
-,TRBJ2-7,TRBV10-3,15,-,TGTGCCATCTCCCATCCTGCCAGGGGAACCTACGAGCAGTACTTC,CAISHPARGTYEQYF
-,TRBJ2-1,TRBV5-4,14,TRBD2,TGTGCCAGCAGCGAGACTAGCGGGGTGGGGGAGCAGTTCTTC,CASSETSGVGEQFF
-,TRBJ1-2,TRBV15,13,-,TGTGCCACCAGCACTCAGGGGCCTTATGGCTACACCTTC,CATSTQGPYGYTF
-,TRBJ2-2,TRBV19,14,-,TGTGCCAGTAGCCTGGGGGTAAACACCGGGGAGCTGTTTTTT,CASSLGVNTGELFF
-,TRBJ1-5,TRBV19,14,-,TGCCTGCGGCAGGACTTTTATAGCAATCAGCCCCAGCATTTT,CLRQDFYSNQPQHF
-,TRBJ2-7,TRBV5-1,16,-,TGCGCCAGCAGCTTAGTCGGTCCGGCAGAATCCTACGAGCAGTACTTC,CASSLVGPAESYEQYF
-,TRBJ1-2,TRBV5-5,14,-,TGTGCCAGCAGGGCAGGGATGACTAACTATGGCTACACCTTC,CASRAGMTNYGYTF
-,TRBJ1-5,TRBV6-6,12,-,TGTGCCAGCCGGGGGGGATTACGGGGTCAGCATTTT,CASRGGLRGQHF
-,TRBJ2-2,TRBV3-1/TRBV3-2,15,-,TGTGCCAGCAGCCAAGGTCACTCGAACACCGGGGAGCTGTTTTTT,CASSQGHSNTGELFF
-,TRBJ1-4,TRBV29-1,13,TRBD1,TGCAGCGGGCGGGACAGTTCTAATGAAAAACTGTTTTTT,CSGRDSSNEKLFF
-,TRBJ2-3,TRBV5-1,13,-,TGCGCCAGCAGGCTTCTAATCACAGATACGCAGTATTTT,CASRLLITDTQYF
-,TRBJ2-7,TRBV11-3,14,-,TGTGCCAGCAGCAAGGAGGCTTCCTCCTACGAGCAGTACTTC,CASSKEASSYEQYF
-,TRBJ2-7,TRBV18,13,-,TGTGCCAGCTCACTAGGGCAACCCTACGAGCAGTACTTC,CASSLGQPYEQYF
-,TRBJ1-1,TRBV29-1,13,-,TGCAGCGTTGTCGCAGACAGAAACACTGAAGCTTTCTTT,CSVVADRNTEAFF
-,TRBJ2-7,TRBV7-4,15,-,TGTGCCAGCAGCTTATCCTCTATTAGTCCCTACGAGCAGTACTTC,CASSLSSISPYEQYF
-,TRBJ2-3,TRBV6-5,15,-,TGTGCCAGCAGTTACTCACGGCAGAGCACAGATACGCAGTATTTT,CASSYSRQSTDTQYF
-,TRBJ2-7,TRBV9,14,-,TGTGCCAGCAGCTCACGAAACGACCTCTACGAGCAGTACTTC,CASSSRNDLYEQYF
-,TRBJ1-4,TRBV18,12,-,TGTGCCAGCTCACTCAGTCGTGAAAAACTGTTTTTT,CASSLSREKLFF